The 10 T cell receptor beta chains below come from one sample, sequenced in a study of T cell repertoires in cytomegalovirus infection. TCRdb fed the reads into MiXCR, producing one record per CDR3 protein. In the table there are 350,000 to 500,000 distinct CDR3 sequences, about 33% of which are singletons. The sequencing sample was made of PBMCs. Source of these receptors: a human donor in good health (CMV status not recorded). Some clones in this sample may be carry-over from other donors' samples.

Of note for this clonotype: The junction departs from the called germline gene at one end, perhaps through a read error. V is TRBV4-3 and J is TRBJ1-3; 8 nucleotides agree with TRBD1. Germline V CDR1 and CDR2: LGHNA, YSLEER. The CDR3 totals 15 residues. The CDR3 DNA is TGCGCTAGCAGCCAGTGGACAGGGATAGAATACACCATATATTTT. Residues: CASSQWTGIEYTIYF.

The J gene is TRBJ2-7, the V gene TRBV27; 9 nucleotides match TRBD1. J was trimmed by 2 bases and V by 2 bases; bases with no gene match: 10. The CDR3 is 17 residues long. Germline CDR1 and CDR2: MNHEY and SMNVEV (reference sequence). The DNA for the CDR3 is TGTGCCAGCAGTTTAAGAGTTGGTGGGGACAGGGCCTACGAGCAGTACTTC. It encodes CASSLRVGGDRAYEQYF.

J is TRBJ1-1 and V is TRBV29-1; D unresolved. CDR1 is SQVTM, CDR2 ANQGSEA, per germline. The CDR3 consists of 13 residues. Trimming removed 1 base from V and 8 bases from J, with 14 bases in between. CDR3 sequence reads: CSVEADPGSEAFF. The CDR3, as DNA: TGCAGCGTTGAAGCTGATCCGGGATCGGAAGCTTTCTTT.

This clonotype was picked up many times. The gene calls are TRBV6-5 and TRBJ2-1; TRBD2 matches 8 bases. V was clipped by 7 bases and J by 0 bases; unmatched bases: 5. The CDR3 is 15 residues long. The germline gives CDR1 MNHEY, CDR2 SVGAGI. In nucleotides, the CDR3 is TGTGCCAGCACCCTAAGCGGGAGCTCCTACAATGAGCAGTTCTTC. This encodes CASTLSGSSYNEQFF.

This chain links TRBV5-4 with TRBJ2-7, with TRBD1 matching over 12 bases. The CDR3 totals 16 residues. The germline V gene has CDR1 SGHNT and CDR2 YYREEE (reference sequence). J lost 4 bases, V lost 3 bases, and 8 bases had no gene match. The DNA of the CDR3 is TGTGCCAGCAGCTCCAGAACGGGACAGGGGGCGTACGAGCAGTACTTC. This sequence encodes CASSSRTGQGAYEQYF. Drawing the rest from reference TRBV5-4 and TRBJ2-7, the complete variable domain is ETGVTQSPTHLIKTRGQQVTLRCSSQSGHNTVSWYQQALGQGPQFIFQYYREEENGRGNFPPRFSGLQFPNYSSELNVNALELDDSALYLCASSSRTGQGAYEQYFGPGTRLTVT.

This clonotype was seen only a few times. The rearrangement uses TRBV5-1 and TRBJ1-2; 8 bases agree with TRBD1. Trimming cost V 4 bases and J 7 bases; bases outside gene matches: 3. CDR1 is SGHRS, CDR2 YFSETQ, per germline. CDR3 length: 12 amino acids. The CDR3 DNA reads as TGCGCCAGCAGCGTGGACAGGGCTGGCTACACCTTC. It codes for CASSVDRAGYTF. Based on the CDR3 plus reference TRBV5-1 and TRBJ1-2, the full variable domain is KAGVTQTPRYLIKTRGQQVTLSCSPISGHRSVSWYQQTPGQGLQFLFEYFSETQRNKGNFPGRFSGRQFSNSRSEMNVSTLELGDSALYLCASSVDRAGYTFGSGTRLTVV.

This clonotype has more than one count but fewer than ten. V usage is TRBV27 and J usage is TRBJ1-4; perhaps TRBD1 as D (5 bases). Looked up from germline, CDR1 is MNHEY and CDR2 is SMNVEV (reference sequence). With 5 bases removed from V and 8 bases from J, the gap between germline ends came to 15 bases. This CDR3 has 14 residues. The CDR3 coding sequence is TGTGCCAGCAGTGGGACGAGGAGTCAGGAAAAACTGTTTTTT. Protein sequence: CASSGTRSQEKLFF.

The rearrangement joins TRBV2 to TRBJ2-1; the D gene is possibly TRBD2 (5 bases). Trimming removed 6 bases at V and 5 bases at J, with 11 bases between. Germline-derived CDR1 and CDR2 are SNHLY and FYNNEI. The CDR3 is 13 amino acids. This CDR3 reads CASRHDGDNEQFF. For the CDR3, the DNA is TGTGCCAGCAGACACGACGGGGACAATGAGCAGTTCTTC.

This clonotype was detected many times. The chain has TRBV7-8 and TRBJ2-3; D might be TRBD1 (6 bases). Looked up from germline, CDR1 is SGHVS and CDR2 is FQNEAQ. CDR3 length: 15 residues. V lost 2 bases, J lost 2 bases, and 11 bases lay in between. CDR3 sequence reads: CASSLSGQNTDTQYF. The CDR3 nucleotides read TGTGCCAGCAGCTTATCCGGACAGAACACAGATACGCAGTATTTT.

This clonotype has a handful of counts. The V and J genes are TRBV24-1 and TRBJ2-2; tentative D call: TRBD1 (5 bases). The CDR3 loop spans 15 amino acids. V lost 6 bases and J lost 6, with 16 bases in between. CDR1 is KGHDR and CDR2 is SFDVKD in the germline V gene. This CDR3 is CATSSWTTSAGELFF. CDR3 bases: TGTGCCACCAGTTCTTGGACAACCTCCGCCGGGGAGCTGTTTTTT.